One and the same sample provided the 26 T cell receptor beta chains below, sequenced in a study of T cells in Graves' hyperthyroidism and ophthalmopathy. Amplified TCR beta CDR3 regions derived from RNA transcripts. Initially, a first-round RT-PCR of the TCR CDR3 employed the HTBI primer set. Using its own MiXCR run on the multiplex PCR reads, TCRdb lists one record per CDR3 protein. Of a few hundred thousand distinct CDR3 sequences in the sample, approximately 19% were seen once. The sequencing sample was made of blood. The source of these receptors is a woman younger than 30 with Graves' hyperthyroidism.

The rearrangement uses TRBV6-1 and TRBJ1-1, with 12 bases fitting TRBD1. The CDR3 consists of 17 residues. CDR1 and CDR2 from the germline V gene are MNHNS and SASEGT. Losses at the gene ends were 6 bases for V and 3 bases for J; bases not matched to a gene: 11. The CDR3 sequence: CASSSLGQGAFDTEAFF. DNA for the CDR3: TGTGCCAGCAGCAGCTTGGGACAGGGGGCATTCGACACTGAAGCTTTCTTT.

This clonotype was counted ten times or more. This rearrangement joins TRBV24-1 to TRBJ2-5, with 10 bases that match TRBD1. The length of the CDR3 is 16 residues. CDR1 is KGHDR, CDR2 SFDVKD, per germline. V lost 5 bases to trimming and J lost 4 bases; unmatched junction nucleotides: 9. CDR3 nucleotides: TGTGCCACCAGTGTCACCGGGACAGGGGTGCGAGAGACCCAGTACTTC. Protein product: CATSVTGTGVRETQYF.

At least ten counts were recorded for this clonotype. The CDR3 loop reads CASSLDRGGAYEQYF. In nucleotides, the CDR3 is TGTGCCAGCAGTTTAGATCGGGGGGGGGCCTACGAGCAGTACTTC. J is TRBJ2-7 and V is TRBV12-3 or TRBV12-4, with 8 bases that match TRBD2. V was pared by 1 base and J by 2 bases, with 4 bases of the junction left unmatched. This CDR3 contains 15 residues.

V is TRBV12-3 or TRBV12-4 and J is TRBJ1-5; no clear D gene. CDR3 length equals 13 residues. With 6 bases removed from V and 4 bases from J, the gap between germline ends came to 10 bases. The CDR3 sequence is CASSLINNQPQHF. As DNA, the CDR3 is TGTGCCAGCAGCCTAATCAATAATCAGCCCCAGCATTTT.

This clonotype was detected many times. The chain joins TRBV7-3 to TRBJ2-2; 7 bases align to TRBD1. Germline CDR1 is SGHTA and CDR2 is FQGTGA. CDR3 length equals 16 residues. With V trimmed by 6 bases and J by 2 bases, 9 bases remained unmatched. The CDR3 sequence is CASSSTGAENTGELFF. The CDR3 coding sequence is TGTGCCAGCAGTAGTACAGGGGCCGAAAACACCGGGGAGCTGTTTTTT.

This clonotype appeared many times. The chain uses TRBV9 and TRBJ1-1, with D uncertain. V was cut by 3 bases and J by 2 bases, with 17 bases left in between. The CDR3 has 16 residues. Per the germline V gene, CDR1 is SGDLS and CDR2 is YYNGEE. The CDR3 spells CASSETPRVLNTEAFF. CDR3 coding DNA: TGTGCCAGCAGCGAAACCCCTCGCGTGCTCAACACTGAAGCTTTCTTT. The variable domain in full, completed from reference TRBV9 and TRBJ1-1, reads DSGVTQTPKHLITATGQRVTLRCSPRSGDLSVYWYQQSLDQGLQFLIQYYNGEERAKGNILERFSAQQFPDLHSELNLSSLELGDSALYFCASSETPRVLNTEAFFGQGTRLTVV.

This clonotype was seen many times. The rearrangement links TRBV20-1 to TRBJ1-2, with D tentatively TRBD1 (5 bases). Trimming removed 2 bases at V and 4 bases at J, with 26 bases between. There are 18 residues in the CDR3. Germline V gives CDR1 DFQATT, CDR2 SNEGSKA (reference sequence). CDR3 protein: CSARSRRPLWGRTYGYTF. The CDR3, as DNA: TGCAGTGCTAGATCCCGACGACCCCTGTGGGGACGAACCTATGGCTACACCTTC.

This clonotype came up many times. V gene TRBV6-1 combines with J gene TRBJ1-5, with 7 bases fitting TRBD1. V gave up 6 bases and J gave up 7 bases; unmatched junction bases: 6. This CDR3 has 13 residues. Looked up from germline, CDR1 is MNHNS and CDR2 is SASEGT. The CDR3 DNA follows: TGTGCCAGCAGCGACAGGGCTCCCCAGCCCCAGCATTTT. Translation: CASSDRAPQPQHF.

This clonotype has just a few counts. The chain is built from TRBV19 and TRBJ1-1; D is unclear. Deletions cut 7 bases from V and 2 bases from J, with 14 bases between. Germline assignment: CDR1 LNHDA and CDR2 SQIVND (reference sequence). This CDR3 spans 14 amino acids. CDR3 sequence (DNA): TGTGCCAGTAAACATGCCTACCGAAACACTGAAGCTTTCTTT. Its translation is CASKHAYRNTEAFF.

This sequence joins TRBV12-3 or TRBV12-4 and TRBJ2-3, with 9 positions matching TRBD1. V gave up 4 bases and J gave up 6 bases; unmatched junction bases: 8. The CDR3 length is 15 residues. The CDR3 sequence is CASSSTGGAGDTQYF. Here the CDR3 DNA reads TGTGCCAGCAGTTCTACAGGGGGCGCAGGGGATACGCAGTATTTT.

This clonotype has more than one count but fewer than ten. The CDR3 coding sequence is TGTGCCAGCAGCCAAGACTGGGGGACCACCGGGGAGCTGTTTTTT. This gives the protein CASSQDWGTTGELFF. V usage is TRBV3-1 and J usage is TRBJ2-2, with D perhaps given as TRBD1 or TRBD2 (5 bases each). This CDR3 region has 15 residues. V gave up 0 bases and J gave up 4 bases, with 9 bases separating them. The germline gives CDR1 LGHDT, CDR2 YNNKEL (reference sequence).

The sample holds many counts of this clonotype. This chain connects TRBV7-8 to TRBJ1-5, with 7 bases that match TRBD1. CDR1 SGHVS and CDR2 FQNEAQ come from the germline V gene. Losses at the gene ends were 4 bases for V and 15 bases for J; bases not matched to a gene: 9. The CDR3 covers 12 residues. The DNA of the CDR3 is TGTGCCAGCAGCTCGGGACAGTCCCCGCCGCATTTT. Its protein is CASSSGQSPPHF.

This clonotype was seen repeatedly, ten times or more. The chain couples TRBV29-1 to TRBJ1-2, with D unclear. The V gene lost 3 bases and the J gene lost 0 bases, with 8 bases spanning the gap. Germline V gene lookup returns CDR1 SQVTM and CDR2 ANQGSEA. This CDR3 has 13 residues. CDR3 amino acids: CSVEWEPNYGYTF. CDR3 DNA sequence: TGCAGCGTTGAGTGGGAGCCTAACTATGGCTACACCTTC.

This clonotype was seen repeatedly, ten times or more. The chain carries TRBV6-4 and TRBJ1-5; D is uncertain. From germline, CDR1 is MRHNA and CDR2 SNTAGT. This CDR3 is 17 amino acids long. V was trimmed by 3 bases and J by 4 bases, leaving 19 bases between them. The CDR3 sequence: CASSELGVGRFNQPQHF. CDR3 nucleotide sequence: TGTGCCAGCAGTGAACTCGGTGTAGGCCGCTTTAATCAGCCCCAGCATTTT.

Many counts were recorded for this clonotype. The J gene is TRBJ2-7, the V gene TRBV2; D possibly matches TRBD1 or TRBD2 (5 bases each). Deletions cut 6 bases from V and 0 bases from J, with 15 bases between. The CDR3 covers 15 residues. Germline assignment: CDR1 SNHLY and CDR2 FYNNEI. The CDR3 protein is CASSFGTLLSYEQYF. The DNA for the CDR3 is TGTGCCAGCAGCTTCGGGACCCTTCTCTCCTACGAGCAGTACTTC.

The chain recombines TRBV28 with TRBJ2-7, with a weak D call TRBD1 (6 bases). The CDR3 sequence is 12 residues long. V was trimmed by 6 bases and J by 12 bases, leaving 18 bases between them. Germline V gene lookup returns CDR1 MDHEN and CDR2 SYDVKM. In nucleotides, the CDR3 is TGTGCCAGCAGCCCTAGGACAGTGGGCTCGTACTTC. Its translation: CASSPRTVGSYF.

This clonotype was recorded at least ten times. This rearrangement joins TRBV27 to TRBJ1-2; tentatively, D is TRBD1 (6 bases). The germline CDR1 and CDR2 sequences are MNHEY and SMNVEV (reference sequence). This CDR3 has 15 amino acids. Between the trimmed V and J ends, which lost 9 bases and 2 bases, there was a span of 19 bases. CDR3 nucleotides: TGTGCCAGAATACCAAGGACAGCCCTGAACTATGGCTACACCTTC. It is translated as CARIPRTALNYGYTF.

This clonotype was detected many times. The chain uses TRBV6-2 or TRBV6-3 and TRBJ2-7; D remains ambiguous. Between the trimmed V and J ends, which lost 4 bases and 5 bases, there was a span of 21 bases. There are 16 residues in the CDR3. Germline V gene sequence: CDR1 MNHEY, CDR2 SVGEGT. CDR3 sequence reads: CASSLNSKPPYDEQYF. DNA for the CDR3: TGTGCCAGCAGTTTAAACTCTAAACCCCCCTACGACGAGCAGTACTTC.

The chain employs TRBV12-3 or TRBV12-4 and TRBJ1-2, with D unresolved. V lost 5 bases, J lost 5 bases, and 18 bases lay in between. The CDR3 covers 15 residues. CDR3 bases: TGTGCCAGCAGTCCCGGATGGAGGGAGGAGTATGGCTACACCTTC. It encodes CASSPGWREEYGYTF.

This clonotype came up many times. CDR3 in amino acids: CASSEFWGAEAFF. The CDR3 nucleotides read TGTGCCAGCAGTGAATTCTGGGGAGCTGAAGCTTTCTTT. V and J are TRBV25-1 and TRBJ1-1, with D hard to call. The CDR3 sequence is 13 residues long. V was clipped by 1 base and J by 6 bases, with 9 bases between them. CDR1 is MGHDK and CDR2 is SYGVNS in the germline V gene.

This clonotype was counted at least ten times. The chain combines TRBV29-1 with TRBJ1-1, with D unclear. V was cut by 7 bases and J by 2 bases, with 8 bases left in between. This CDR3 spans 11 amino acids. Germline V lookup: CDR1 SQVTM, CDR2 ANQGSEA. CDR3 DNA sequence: TGCAGCGGCGGATTAAACACTGAAGCTTTCTTT. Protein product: CSGGLNTEAFF.

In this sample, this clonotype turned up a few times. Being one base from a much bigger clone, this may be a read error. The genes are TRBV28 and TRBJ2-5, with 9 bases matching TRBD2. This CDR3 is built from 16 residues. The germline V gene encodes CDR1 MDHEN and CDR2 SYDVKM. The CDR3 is CASSPRGAGGQETKYF. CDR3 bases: TGTGCCAGCAGTCCTCGGGGAGCGGGGGGCCAAGAGACCAAGTACTTC. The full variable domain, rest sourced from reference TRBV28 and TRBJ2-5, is DVKVTQSSRYLVKRTGEKVFLECVQDMDHENMFWYRQDPGLGLRLIYFSYDVKMKEKGDIPEGYSVSREKKERFSLILESASTNQTSMYLCASSPRGAGGQETKYFGPGTRLLVL.

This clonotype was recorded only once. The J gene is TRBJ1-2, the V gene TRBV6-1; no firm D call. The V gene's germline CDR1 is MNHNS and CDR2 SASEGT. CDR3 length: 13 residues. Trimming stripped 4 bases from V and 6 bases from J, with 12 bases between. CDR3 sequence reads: CASSGGSENGYTF. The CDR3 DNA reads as TGTGCCAGCAGTGGCGGGAGTGAAAATGGCTACACCTTC.

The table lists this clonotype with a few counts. CDR3 sequence reads: CASSAGGLRETQYF. The CDR3 DNA follows: TGTGCCAGCAGTGCGGGAGGGCTCCGCGAGACCCAGTACTTC. The chain carries TRBV6-1 and TRBJ2-5, with 8 bases aligning to TRBD2. Germline lookup yields CDR1 MNHNS and CDR2 SASEGT. The V segment lost 4 bases and the J segment 5 bases; nucleotides outside the gene matches: 6. This CDR3 contains 14 residues.

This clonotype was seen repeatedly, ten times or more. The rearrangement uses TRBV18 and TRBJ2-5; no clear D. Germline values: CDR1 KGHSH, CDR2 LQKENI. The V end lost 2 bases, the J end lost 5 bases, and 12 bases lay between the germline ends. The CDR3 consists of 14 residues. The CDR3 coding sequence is TGTGCCAGCTCACCATCCCAGGTCGGGGAGACCCAGTACTTC. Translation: CASSPSQVGETQYF.

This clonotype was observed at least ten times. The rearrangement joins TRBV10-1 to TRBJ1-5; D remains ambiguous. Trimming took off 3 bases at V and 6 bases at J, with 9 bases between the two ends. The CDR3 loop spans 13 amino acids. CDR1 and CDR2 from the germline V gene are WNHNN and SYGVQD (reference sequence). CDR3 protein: CASSDTESQPQHF. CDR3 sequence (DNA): TGCGCCAGCAGTGATACAGAAAGTCAGCCCCAGCATTTT.